The 13 T cell receptor beta chains reported below all come from one sample, sequenced in a study of T cell repertoires in cytomegalovirus infection. For these receptors, no antigen is known. TCRdb itself ran the reads through MiXCR, one entry per CDR3 protein. The sample holds about 220,000 distinct CDR3 sequences, 35% to 40% seen once. Specimen: CD8+ T cells from cultured PBMCs, collected from culture after CMV antigen stimulation. These receptors were taken from a human donor in good health (CMV status not recorded). Some clones in this sample may be carry-over from other donors' samples.

This clonotype was seen more than once but under ten times. The chain links TRBV6-5 to TRBJ1-3; no clear D. The CDR3 is 14 amino acids. CDR1 and CDR2 (germline): MNHEY, SVGAGI. V was shortened by 3 bases and J by 0 bases, with 6 bases between the two germline ends. The CDR3 reads CASSYRPSGNTIYF. CDR3 coding DNA: TGTGCCAGCAGTTATCGGCCCTCTGGAAACACCATATATTTT.

The chain combines TRBV7-4 with TRBJ2-1; no firm D call. This CDR3 is 16 amino acids long. V was trimmed by 5 bases and J by 5 bases, leaving 19 bases between them. The germline V gene encodes CDR1 SGHVT and CDR2 SQSDAQ. In nucleotides, the CDR3 is TGTGCCAGCAGCCCCTCCGGCTCGGTTCTTCACAATGAGCAGTTCTTC. This translates into CASSPSGSVLHNEQFF.

The CDR3 sequence: CASSSITAGGDEQFF. The CDR3 DNA reads as TGTGCCAGCAGTTCCATAACAGCGGGAGGGGATGAGCAGTTCTTC. The V gene is TRBV6-5, the J gene TRBJ2-1, with 10 bases identical to TRBD2. The V segment lost 4 bases and the J segment 8 bases; nucleotides outside the gene matches: 8. This CDR3 is 15 amino acids long. The V gene's germline CDR1 is MNHEY and CDR2 SVGAGI.

This clonotype came up a few times. This chain uses TRBV19 with TRBJ1-4; possibly TRBD1 for D (6 bases). V lost 7 bases to trimming and J lost 11 bases, with 11 bases between them. Germline lookup yields CDR1 LNHDA and CDR2 SQIVND (reference sequence). The CDR3 covers 11 residues. The CDR3 sequence: CASIGQRKLFF. CDR3 bases: TGTGCCAGTATCGGACAGCGGAAACTGTTTTTT.

This clonotype was detected once. This rearrangement joins TRBV25-1 to TRBJ2-5; a weak D match, TRBD2 (7 bases). The V end was cut by 5 bases, the J end by 1 base, with 11 bases between. The CDR3 has 14 residues. Germline V gene lookup returns CDR1 MGHDK and CDR2 SYGVNS. For the CDR3, the DNA is TGTGCCAGCAGTTGGGGAGGGGGCCAAGAGACCCAGTACTTC. Its protein product is CASSWGGGQETQYF. Variable domain in full (rest from reference TRBV25-1 and TRBJ2-5): EADIYQTPRYLVIGTGKKITLECSQTMGHDKMYWYQQDPGMELHLIHYSYGVNSTEKGDLSSESTVSRIRTEHFPLTLESARPSHTSQYLCASSWGGGQETQYFGPGTRLLVL.

This rearrangement joins TRBV30 to TRBJ1-1; D remains ambiguous. CDR1 is GTSNPN and CDR2 is SVGIG in the germline V gene (reference sequence). The length of the CDR3 is 11 residues. V shed 5 bases and J shed 1 base, with 5 bases lying between them. CDR3 amino acids: CAWFSNTEAFF. The CDR3 nucleotides are TGTGCCTGGTTTTCGAACACTGAAGCTTTCTTT.

This clonotype was found a few times. The V and J genes are TRBV6-6 and TRBJ2-7; D is unresolved. V lost 5 bases, J lost 3 bases, and 5 bases lay in between. CDR1 MNHNY and CDR2 SVGAGI come from the germline V gene (reference sequence). CDR3 length: 11 amino acids. The DNA of the CDR3 is TGTGCCAGCAGTCCCCGCTACGAGCAGTACTTC. As protein: CASSPRYEQYF.

The sample holds a few counts of this clonotype. V and J are TRBV7-9 and TRBJ2-4; 8 positions agree with TRBD2. This CDR3 has 17 amino acids. Germline V gene data show CDR1 as SEHNR and CDR2 as FQNEAQ (reference sequence). The J segment lost 7 bases and the V segment lost 0 bases, leaving 11 bases of the junction unmatched. The chain's CDR3 is CASSLATQAGVRNIQYF. CDR3 nucleotide sequence: TGTGCCAGCAGCTTAGCCACTCAAGCGGGAGTGAGGAACATTCAGTACTTC.

This clonotype was counted a few times. This chain joins TRBV7-9 and TRBJ2-1; 12 nucleotides line up with TRBD2. The CDR3 consists of 20 residues. Germline trimming cut 3 bases from V and 3 bases from J; bases unmatched to any gene: 15. Germline V gives CDR1 SEHNR, CDR2 FQNEAQ (reference sequence). The CDR3 region has the DNA TGTGCCAGCAGCTTGGCTAGCGGGAGGGCCTTCGGTACCTACTACAATGAGCAGTTCTTC. Protein: CASSLASGRAFGTYYNEQFF.

V is TRBV27 and J is TRBJ2-5; 8 bases line up with TRBD1. The CDR3 sequence is 15 residues long. The ends lost 6 bases at V and 3 bases at J; junction bases unmatched: 9. From germline, CDR1 is MNHEY and CDR2 SMNVEV (reference sequence). This CDR3 is CASSFTGTGKETQYF. The CDR3 DNA sequence: TGTGCCAGCAGCTTTACCGGGACAGGAAAAGAGACCCAGTACTTC.

The chain joins TRBV4-1 to TRBJ1-5; D is uncertain. V was trimmed by 3 bases and J by 2 bases, leaving 11 bases between them. The CDR3 is made up of 15 amino acids. CDR1 and CDR2 from the germline V gene are MGHRA and YSYEKL. Here the CDR3 reads CASSQTRAGNQPQHF. The CDR3 nucleotides are TGCGCCAGCAGCCAGACAAGGGCCGGCAATCAGCCCCAGCATTTT.

The V gene is TRBV7-9, the J gene TRBJ2-2; either TRBD1 or TRBD2 may supply D (5 bases each). V lost 5 bases, J lost 4 bases, and 17 bases lay in between. Germline V gives CDR1 SEHNR, CDR2 FQNEAQ (reference sequence). The CDR3 consists of 16 residues. The CDR3 nucleotides are TGTGCCAGCAGCCCCTCCGGCGAGGGGCGCACCGGGGAGCTGTTTTTT. This translates into CASSPSGEGRTGELFF.

The V and J genes are TRBV11-2 and TRBJ1-2; tentative D call: TRBD1 (5 bases). Germline assignment: CDR1 SGHAT and CDR2 FQNNGV. Trimming shortened V by 6 bases and J by 3 bases, and 8 bases separated the two germline ends. The CDR3 runs to 12 residues. The DNA for the CDR3 is TGTGCCAGCAGGGGCAGGGACTATGGCTACACCTTC. It translates to CASRGRDYGYTF. The full variable domain, its missing parts supplied by reference TRBV11-2 and TRBJ1-2, is EAGVAQSPRYKIIEKRQSVAFWCNPISGHATLYWYQQILGQGPKLLIQFQNNGVVDDSQLPKDRFSAERLKGVDSTLKIQPAKLEDSAVYLCASRGRDYGYTFGSGTRLTVV.